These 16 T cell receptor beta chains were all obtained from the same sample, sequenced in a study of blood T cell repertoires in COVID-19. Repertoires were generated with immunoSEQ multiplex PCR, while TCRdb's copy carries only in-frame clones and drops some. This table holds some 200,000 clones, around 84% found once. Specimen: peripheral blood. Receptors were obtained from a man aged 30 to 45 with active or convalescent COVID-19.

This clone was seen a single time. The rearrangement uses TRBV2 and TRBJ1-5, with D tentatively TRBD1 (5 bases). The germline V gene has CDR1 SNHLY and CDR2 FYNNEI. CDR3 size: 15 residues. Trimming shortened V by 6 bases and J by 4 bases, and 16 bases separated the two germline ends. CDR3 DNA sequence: TGTGCCAGCAGCGCGCAGGCCGGGGGGAATCAGCCCCAGCATTTT. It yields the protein CASSAQAGGNQPQHF. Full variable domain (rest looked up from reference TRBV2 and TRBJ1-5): EPEVTQTPSHQVTQMGQEVILRCVPISNHLYFYWYRQILGQKVEFLVSFYNNEISEKSEIFDDQFSVERPDGSNFTLKIRSTKLEDSAMYFCASSAQAGGNQPQHFGDGTRLSIL.

In nucleotides, the CDR3 is TGTGCCAGCAGTACCGGGACTAGCACCTACAATGAGCAGTTCTTC. Translation: CASSTGTSTYNEQFF. This chain links TRBV6-5 with TRBJ2-1; TRBD2 aligns across 9 bases. Germline V gene data show CDR1 as MNHEY and CDR2 as SVGAGI. V dropped 5 bases and J dropped 2; count of bases not matched to a gene: 4. The CDR3 contains 15 residues.

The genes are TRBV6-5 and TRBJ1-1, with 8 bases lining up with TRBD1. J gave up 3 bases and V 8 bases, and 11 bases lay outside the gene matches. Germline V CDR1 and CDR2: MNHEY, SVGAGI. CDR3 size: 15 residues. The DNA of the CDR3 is TGTGCCAGCGGGGACAGGACGGGGTTGGACACTGAAGCTTTCTTT. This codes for CASGDRTGLDTEAFF.

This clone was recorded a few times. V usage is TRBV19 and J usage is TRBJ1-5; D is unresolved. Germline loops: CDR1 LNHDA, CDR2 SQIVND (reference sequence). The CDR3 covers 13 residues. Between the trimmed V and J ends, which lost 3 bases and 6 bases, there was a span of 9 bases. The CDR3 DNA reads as TGTGCCAGTAGTATGCACGGCGGTCAGCCCCAGCATTTT. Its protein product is CASSMHGGQPQHF.

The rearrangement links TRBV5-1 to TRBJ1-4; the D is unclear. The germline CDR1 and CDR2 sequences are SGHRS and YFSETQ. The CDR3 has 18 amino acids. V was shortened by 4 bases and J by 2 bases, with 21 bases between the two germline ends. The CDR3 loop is CASSPRLKTGGTNEKLFF. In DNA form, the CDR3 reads TGCGCCAGCAGCCCGCGGTTGAAGACGGGAGGGACTAATGAAAAACTGTTTTTT.

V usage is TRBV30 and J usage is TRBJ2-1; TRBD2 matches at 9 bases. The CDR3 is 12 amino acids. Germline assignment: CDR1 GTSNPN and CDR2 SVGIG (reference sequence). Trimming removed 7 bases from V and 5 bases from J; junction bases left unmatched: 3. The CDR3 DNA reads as TGTGCCTTCCAGCGGGGGGACAATGAGCAGTTCTTC. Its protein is CAFQRGDNEQFF.

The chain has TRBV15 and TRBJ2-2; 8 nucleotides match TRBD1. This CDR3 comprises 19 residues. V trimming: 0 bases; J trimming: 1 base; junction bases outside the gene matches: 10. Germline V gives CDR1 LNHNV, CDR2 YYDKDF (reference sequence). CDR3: CATSRDSEYGTGNTGELFF. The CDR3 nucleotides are TGTGCCACCAGCAGAGATTCGGAGTACGGGACAGGGAACACCGGGGAGCTGTTTTTT. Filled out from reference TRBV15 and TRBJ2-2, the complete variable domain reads DAMVIQNPRYQVTQFGKPVTLSCSQTLNHNVMYWYQQKSSQAPKLLFHYYDKDFNNEADTPDNFQSRRPNTSFCFLDIRSPGLGDTAMYLCATSRDSEYGTGNTGELFFGEGSRLTVL.

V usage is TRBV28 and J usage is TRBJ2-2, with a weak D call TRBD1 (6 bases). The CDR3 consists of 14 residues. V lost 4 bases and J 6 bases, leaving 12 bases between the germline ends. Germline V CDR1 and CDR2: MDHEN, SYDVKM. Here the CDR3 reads CASSSGDIAGELFF. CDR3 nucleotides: TGTGCCAGCAGTTCCGGGGACATCGCCGGGGAGCTGTTTTTT.

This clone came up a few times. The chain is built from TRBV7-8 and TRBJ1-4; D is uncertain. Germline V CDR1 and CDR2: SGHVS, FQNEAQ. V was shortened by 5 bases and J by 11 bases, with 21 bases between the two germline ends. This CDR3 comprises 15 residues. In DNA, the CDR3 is TGTGCCAGCAGCCCGAAAGACAAAATCGGAAATAAACTGTTTTTT. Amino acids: CASSPKDKIGNKLFF.

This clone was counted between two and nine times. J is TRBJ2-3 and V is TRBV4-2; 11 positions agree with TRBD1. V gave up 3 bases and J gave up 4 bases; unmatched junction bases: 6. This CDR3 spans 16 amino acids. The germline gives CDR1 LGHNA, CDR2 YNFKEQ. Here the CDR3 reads CASSQAGQGDADTQYF. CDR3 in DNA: TGTGCCAGCAGCCAGGCGGGACAGGGGGATGCAGATACGCAGTATTTT.

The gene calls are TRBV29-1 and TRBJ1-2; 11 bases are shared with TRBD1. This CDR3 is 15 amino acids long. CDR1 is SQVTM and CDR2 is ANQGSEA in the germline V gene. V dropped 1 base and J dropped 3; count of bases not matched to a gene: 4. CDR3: CSVEGTGGKDYGYTF. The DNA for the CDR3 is TGCAGCGTTGAAGGGACAGGGGGCAAGGACTATGGCTACACCTTC.

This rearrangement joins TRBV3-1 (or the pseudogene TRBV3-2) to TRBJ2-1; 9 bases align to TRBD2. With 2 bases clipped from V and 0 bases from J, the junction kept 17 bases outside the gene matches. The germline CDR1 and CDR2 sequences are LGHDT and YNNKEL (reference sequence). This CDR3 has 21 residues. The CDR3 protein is CASSQLAEAGGPRSSYNEQFF. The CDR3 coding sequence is TGTGCCAGCAGCCAATTGGCCGAAGCGGGAGGCCCAAGAAGCTCCTACAATGAGCAGTTCTTC.

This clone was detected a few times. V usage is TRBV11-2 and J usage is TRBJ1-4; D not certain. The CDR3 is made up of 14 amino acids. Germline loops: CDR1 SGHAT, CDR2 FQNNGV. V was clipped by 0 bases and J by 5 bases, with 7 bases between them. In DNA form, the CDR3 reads TGTGCCAGCAGCTTAGATTCCTTCAATGAAAAACTGTTTTTT. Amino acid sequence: CASSLDSFNEKLFF.

Here the CDR3 DNA reads TGTGCCACCCCCGGGACAGGGACCACTGAAGCTTTCTTT. Its protein product is CATPGTGTTEAFF. The chain recombines TRBV19 with TRBJ1-1, with 9 bases identical to TRBD1. The CDR3 covers 13 residues. J lost 4 bases, V lost 10 bases, and 7 bases had no gene match. The germline V gene encodes CDR1 LNHDA and CDR2 SQIVND (reference sequence). Looking up the rest from reference TRBV19 and TRBJ1-1 gives the full variable domain: DGGITQSPKYLFRKEGQNVTLSCEQNLNHDAMYWYRQDPGQGLRLIYYSQIVNDFQKGDIAEGYSVSREKKESFPLTVTSAQKNPTAFYLCATPGTGTTEAFFGQGTRLTVV.

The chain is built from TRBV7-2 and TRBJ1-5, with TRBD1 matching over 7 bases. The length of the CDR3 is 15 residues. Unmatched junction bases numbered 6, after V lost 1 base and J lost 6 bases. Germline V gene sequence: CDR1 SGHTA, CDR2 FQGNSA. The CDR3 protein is CASSLVEGASQPQHF. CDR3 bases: TGTGCCAGCAGCTTAGTGGAGGGGGCAAGTCAGCCCCAGCATTTT. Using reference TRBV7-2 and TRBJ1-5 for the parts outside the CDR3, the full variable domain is GAGVSQSPSNKVTEKGKDVELRCDPISGHTALYWYRQSLGQGLEFLIYFQGNSAPDKSGLPSDRFSAERTGGSVSTLTIQRTQQEDSAVYLCASSLVEGASQPQHFGDGTRLSIL.

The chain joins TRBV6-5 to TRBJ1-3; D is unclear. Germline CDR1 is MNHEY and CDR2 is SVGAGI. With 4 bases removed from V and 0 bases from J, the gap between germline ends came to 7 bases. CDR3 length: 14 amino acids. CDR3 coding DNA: TGTGCCAGCAGTTCCAGTGTCTCTGGAAACACCATATATTTT. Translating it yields CASSSSVSGNTIYF.